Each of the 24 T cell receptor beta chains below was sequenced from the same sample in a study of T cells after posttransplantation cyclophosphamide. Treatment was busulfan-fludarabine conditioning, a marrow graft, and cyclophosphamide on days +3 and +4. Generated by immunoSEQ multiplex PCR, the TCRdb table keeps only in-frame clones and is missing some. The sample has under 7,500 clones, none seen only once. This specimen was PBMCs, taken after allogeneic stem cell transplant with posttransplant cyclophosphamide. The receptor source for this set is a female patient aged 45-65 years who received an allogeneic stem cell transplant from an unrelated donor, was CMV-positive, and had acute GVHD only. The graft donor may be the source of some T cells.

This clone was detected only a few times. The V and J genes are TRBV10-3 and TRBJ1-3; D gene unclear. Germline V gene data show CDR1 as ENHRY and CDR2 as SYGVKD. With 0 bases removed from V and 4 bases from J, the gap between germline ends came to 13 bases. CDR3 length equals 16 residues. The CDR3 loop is CAISESVMGSGNTIYF. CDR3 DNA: TGTGCCATCAGTGAGTCAGTTATGGGCTCGGGAAACACCATATATTTT.

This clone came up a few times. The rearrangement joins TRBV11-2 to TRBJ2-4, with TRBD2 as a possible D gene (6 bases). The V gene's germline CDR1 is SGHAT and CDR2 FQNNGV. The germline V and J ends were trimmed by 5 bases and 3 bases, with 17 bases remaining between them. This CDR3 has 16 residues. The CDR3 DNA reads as TGTGCCAGCAGCCCCGGGCGACTAGGCGGCAAAAACATTCAGTACTTC. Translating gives CASSPGRLGGKNIQYF.

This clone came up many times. CDR3 sequence: CASSLVRLDGGGETQYF. The CDR3 region has the DNA TGTGCCAGCAGCTTAGTCCGCCTTGACGGGGGAGGAGAGACCCAGTACTTC. The chain joins TRBV7-9 to TRBJ2-5, with D tentatively TRBD2 (6 bases). Trimming shortened V by 1 base and J by 4 bases, and 19 bases separated the two germline ends. Germline CDR1 and CDR2: SEHNR and FQNEAQ (reference sequence). This CDR3 has 17 amino acids.

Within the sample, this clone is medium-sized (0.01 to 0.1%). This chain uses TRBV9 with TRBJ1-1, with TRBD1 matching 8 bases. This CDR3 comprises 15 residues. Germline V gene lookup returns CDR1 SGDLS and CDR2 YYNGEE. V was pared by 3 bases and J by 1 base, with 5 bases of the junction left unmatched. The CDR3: CASSGSGTGNTEAFF. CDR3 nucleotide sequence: TGTGCCAGCAGCGGGTCCGGGACAGGGAACACTGAAGCTTTCTTT.

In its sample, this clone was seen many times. The CDR3 sequence: CASSQETRQGTSQPQHF. The CDR3 DNA sequence: TGCGCCAGCAGCCAAGAAACCCGGCAGGGGACGAGTCAGCCCCAGCATTTT. J is TRBJ1-5 and V is TRBV4-1; perhaps TRBD1 as D (6 bases). Trimming removed 0 bases at V and 6 bases at J, with 18 bases between. Germline loops: CDR1 MGHRA, CDR2 YSYEKL. The CDR3 is made up of 17 amino acids.

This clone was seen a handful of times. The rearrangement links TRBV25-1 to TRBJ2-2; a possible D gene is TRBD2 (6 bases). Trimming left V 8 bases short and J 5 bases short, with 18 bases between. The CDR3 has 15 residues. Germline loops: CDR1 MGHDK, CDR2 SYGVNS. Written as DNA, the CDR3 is TGTGCCAGCCAAGCCGGGACTGGGAGAACCGGGGAGCTGTTTTTT. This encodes CASQAGTGRTGELFF.

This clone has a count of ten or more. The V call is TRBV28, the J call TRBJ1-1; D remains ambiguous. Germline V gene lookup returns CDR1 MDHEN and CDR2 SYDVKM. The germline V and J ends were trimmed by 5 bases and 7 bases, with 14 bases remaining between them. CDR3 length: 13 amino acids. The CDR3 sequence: CASSIRGGIEAFF. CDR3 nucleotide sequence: TGTGCCAGCAGTATCCGGGGAGGAATTGAAGCTTTCTTT. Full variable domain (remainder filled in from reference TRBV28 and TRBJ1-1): DVKVTQSSRYLVKRTGEKVFLECVQDMDHENMFWYRQDPGLGLRLIYFSYDVKMKEKGDIPEGYSVSREKKERFSLILESASTNQTSMYLCASSIRGGIEAFFGQGTRLTVV.

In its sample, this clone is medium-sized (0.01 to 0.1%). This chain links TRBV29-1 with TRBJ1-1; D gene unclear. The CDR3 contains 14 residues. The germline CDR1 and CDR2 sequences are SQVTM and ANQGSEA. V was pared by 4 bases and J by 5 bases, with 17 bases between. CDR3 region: CSVGRGLVGTEAFF. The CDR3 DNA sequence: TGCAGCGTTGGCAGAGGGCTAGTAGGGACTGAAGCTTTCTTT.

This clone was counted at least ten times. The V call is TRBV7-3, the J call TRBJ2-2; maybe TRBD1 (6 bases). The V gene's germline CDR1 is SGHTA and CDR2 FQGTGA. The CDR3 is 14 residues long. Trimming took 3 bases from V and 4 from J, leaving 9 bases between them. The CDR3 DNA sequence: TGTGCCAGCAGCTTCGACAGGTTCACCGGGGAGCTGTTTTTT. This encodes CASSFDRFTGELFF.

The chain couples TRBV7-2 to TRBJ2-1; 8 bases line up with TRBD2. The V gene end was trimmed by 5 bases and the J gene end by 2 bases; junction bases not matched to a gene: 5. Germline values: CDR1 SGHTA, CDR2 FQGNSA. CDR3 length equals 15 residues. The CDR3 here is CASSPTSGPYNEQFF. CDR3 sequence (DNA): TGTGCCAGCAGCCCTACTAGCGGACCCTACAATGAGCAGTTCTTC.

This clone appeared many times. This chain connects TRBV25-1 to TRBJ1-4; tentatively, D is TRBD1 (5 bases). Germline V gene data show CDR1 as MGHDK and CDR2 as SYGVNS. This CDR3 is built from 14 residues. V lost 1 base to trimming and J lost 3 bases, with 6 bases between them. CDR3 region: CASSEWGSNEKLFF. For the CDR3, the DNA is TGTGCCAGCAGTGAATGGGGCTCTAATGAAAAACTGTTTTTT.

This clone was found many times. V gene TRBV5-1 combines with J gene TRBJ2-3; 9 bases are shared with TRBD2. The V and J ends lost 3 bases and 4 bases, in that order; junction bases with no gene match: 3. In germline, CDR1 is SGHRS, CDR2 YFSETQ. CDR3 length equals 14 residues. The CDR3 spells CASSYGLASDTQYF. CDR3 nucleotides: TGCGCCAGCAGCTATGGACTAGCGTCAGATACGCAGTATTTT.

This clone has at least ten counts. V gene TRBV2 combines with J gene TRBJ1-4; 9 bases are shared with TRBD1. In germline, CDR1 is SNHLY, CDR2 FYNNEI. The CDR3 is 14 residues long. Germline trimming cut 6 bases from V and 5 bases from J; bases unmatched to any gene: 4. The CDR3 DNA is TGTGCCAGCAGCCCGACAGGGGGGAATGAAAAACTGTTTTTT. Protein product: CASSPTGGNEKLFF.

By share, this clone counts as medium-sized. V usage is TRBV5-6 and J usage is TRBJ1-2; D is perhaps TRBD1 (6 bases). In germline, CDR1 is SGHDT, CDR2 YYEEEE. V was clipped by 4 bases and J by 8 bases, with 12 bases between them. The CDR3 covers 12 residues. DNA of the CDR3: TGTGCCAGCAGCCTACAGGGTCCCGGCTACACCTTC. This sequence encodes CASSLQGPGYTF.

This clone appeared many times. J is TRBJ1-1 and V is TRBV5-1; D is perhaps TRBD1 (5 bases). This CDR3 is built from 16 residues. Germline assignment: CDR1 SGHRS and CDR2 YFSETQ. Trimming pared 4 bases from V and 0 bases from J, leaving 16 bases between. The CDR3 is CASSLTPDRLNTEAFF. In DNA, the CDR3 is TGCGCCAGCAGCCTAACACCCGACAGACTGAACACTGAAGCTTTCTTT.

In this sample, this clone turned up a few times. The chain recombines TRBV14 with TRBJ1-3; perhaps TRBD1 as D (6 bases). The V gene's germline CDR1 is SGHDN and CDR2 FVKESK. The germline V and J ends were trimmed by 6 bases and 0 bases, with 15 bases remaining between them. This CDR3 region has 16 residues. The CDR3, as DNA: TGTGCCAGCAGACCAAGGCAGGGGCTCTCTGGAAACACCATATATTTT. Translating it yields CASRPRQGLSGNTIYF.

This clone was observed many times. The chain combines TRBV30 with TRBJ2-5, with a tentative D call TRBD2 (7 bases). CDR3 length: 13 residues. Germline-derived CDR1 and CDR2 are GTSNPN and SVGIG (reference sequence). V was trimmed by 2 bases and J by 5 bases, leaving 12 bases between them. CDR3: CAWSRGGGETQYF. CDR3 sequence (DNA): TGTGCCTGGAGTCGAGGGGGAGGGGAGACCCAGTACTTC. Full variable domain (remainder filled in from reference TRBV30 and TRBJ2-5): SQTIHQWPATLVQPVGSPLSLECTVEGTSNPNLYWYRQAAGRGLQLLFYSVGIGQISSEVPQNLSASRPQDRQFILSSKKLLLSDSGFYLCAWSRGGGETQYFGPGTRLLVL.

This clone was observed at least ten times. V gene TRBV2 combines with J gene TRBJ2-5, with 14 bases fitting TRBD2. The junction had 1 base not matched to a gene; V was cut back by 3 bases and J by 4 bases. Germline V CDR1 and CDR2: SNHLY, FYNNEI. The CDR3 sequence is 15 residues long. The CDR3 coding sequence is TGTGCCAGCAGTGAGGGACTAGCGGGAGTAGAGACCCAGTACTTC. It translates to CASSEGLAGVETQYF.

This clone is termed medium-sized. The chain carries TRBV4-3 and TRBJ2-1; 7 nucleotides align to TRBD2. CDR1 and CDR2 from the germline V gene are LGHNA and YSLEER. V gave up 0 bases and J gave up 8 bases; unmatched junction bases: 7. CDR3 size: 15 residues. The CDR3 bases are TGCGCCAGCAGCCAAGATCTGGGAGGGTGGGATGAGCAGTTCTTC. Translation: CASSQDLGGWDEQFF.

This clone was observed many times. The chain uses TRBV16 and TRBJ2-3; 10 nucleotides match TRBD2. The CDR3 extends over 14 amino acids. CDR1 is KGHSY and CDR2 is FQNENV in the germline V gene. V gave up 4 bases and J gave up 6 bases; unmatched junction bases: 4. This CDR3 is CASSPSGRFDTQYF. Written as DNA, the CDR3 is TGTGCCAGCAGCCCTAGCGGGAGATTCGATACGCAGTATTTT. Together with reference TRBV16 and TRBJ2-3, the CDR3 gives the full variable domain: GEEVAQTPKHLVRGEGQKAKLYCAPIKGHSYVFWYQQVLKNEFKFLISFQNENVFDETGMPKERFSAKCLPNSPCSLEIQATKLEDSAVYFCASSPSGRFDTQYFGPGTRLTVL.

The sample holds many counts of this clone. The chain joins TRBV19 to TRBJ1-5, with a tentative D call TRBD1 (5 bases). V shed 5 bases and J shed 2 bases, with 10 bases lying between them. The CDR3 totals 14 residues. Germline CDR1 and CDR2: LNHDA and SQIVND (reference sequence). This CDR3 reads CASSYTGGNQPQHF. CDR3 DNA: TGTGCCAGTAGTTACACGGGGGGCAATCAGCCCCAGCATTTT. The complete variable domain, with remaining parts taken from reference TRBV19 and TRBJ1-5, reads DGGITQSPKYLFRKEGQNVTLSCEQNLNHDAMYWYRQDPGQGLRLIYYSQIVNDFQKGDIAEGYSVSREKKESFPLTVTSAQKNPTAFYLCASSYTGGNQPQHFGDGTRLSIL.

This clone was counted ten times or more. The CDR3 region is CSVEEGTGGDEQYF. The CDR3 DNA reads TGCAGCGTTGAAGAAGGAACAGGGGGCGACGAGCAGTACTTC. The chain uses TRBV29-1 and TRBJ2-7, with TRBD1 matching over 9 bases. This CDR3 comprises 14 residues. Trimming at V came to 0 bases and at J to 5 bases, leaving 5 bases not matched to a gene. CDR1 is SQVTM, CDR2 ANQGSEA, per germline.

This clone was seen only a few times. The CDR3 DNA follows: TGTGCCAGCAGCTTAGTAGTTTGGCGGGTCGACTCCTACAATGAGCAGTTCTTC. This encodes CASSLVVWRVDSYNEQFF. V is TRBV7-6 and J is TRBJ2-1; possibly TRBD2 for D (5 bases). Germline assignment: CDR1 SGHVS and CDR2 FNYEAQ. The CDR3 runs 18 residues. V lost 1 base, J lost 0 bases, and 16 bases lay in between.

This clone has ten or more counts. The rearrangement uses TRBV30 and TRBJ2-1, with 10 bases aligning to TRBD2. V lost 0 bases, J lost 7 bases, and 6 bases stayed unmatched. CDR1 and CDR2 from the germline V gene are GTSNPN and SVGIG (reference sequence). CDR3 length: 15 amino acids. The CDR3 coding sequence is TGTGCCTGGAGTGTCCTAGCGGGAGCTTGGAATGAGCAGTTCTTC. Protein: CAWSVLAGAWNEQFF.